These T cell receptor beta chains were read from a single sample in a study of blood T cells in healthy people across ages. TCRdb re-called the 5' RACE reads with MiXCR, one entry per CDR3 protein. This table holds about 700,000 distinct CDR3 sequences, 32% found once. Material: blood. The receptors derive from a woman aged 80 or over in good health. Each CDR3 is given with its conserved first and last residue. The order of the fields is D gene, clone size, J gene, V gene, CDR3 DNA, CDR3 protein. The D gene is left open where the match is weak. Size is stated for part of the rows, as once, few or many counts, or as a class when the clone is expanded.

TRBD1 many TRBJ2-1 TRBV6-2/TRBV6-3 TGTGCCAGCAGTTACTTGCTGGGACAGCAGCGCGATGAGCAGTTCTTC CASSYLLGQQRDEQFF
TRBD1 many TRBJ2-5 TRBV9 TGTGCCAGCAGCGAGGGACAGGCTTCTGGGACCCAGTACTTC CASSEGQASGTQYF
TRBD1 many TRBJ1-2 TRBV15 TGTGCCACCAGCAGGGACCAGGGACAGGATGGCTATGGCTACACCTTC CATSRDQGQDGYGYTF
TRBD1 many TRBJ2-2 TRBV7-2 TGTGCCAGCAGCCCCAACAGGGGGGACGGGGAGCTGTTTTTT CASSPNRGDGELFF
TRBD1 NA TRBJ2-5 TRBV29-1 TGCAGCGTTCATAAGGGGGCAAGGAGGACTCAAGAGACCCAGTACTTC CSVHKGARRTQETQYF
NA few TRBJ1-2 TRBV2 TGTGCCAGCAGTGACAGTCGTTATGGCTACACCTTC CASSDSRYGYTF
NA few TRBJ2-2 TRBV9 TGTGCCAGCAGCGTAGTGGTCGCCACCGGGGAGCTGTTTTTT CASSVVVATGELFF
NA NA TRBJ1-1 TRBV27 TGTGCCGGCAGCTCAACAGGGAGGACTGAAGCTTTCTTT CAGSSTGRTEAFF
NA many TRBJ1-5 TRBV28 TGTGCCAGCACCACAAATAGCAATCAGCCCCAGCATTTT CASTTNSNQPQHF
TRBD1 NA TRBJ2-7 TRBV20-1 TGCAGTGCTATGGGACAGCGAAGCTCCTACGAGCAGTACTTC CSAMGQRSSYEQYF
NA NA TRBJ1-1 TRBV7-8 TGTGCCAGCGGCTTATTGGTAACACCGAACACTGAAGCTTTCTTT CASGLLVTPNTEAFF
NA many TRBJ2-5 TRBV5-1 TGCGCCAGCAGCTTCCAGGGAAGAGGGGAGACCCAGTACTTC CASSFQGRGETQYF
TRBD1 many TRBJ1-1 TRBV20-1 TGCAGTGCTAGCGGGCAAGGACAGGGTCGCACTGAAGCTTTCTTT CSASGQGQGRTEAFF
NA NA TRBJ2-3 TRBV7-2 TGTGCCAGCAGCTTATTGCTAGTGGCAGATACGCAGTATTTT CASSLLLVADTQYF
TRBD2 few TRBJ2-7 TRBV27 TGTGCCAGCAGTTTATCCCCCGGAGTGTGGCGGGGGACCTACGAGCAGTACTTC CASSLSPGVWRGTYEQYF
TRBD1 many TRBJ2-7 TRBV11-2 TGTGCCAGCAGCATTTACAACCGGGACAGGGCCTACGAGCAGTACTTC CASSIYNRDRAYEQYF
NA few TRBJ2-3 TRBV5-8 TGTGCCAGCAGCTTCCGACAAACTAGCACAGATACGCAGTATTTT CASSFRQTSTDTQYF
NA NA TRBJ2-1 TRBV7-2 TGTGCCAGCAGCCAGGGGATGCCCTACAATGAGCAGTTCTTC CASSQGMPYNEQFF
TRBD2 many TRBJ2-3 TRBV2 TGTGCCAGCAGTGACGGGACTAGCGGGGGGACCACAGATACGCAGTATTTT CASSDGTSGGTTDTQYF
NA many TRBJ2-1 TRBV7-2 TGTGCCAGCAGCTTAGCGCTAGGGGGACTCGTTAATGAGCAGTTCTTC CASSLALGGLVNEQFF
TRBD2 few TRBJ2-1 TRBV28 TGTGCCAGCAGCGATGGGACTAGCGGATACAATGAGCAGTTCTTC CASSDGTSGYNEQFF
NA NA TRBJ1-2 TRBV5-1 TGCGCCAGCAGCGTTCCGGGTGGTGGGCATGGCTACACCTTC CASSVPGGGHGYTF
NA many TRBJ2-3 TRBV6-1 TGTGCCAGCAGGCTCACGGGGCCCCCCACAGATACGCAGTATTTT CASRLTGPPTDTQYF
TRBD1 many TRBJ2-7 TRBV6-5 TGTGCCAGCAGGGCCGGGACAGGCTCCTACGAGCAGTACTTC CASRAGTGSYEQYF
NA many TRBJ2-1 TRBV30 TGTGCCTGGAAGTCGGGTATTTTAAATGAGCAGTTCTTC CAWKSGILNEQFF
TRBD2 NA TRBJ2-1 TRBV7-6 TGTGCCAGCAGTTTGGGACTAGCGGGACCCCAAGCGCTCTACAATGAGCAGTTCTTC CASSLGLAGPQALYNEQFF
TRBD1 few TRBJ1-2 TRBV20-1 TGCAGTGCTAGCTCCGTCGACAGGGGAGAGGGCTACACCTTC CSASSVDRGEGYTF
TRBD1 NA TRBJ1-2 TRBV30 TGTGCCTGGAGTGAGACAGGGCCCTATGGCTACACCTTC CAWSETGPYGYTF
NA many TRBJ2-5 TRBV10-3 TGTGCCATTAGGGGGGCCGGGGAGACCCAGTACTTC CAIRGAGETQYF
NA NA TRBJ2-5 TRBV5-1 TGCGCCAGCAGCTTGACCCCGCAGGACCGCCAAGAGACCCAGTACTTC CASSLTPQDRQETQYF
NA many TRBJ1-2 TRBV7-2 TGTGCCAGCAGCCGGGGGGTATGGAACTATGGCTACACCTTC CASSRGVWNYGYTF
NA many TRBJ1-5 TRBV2 TGTGCCAGCAAGACTGGGGTCCAAGGTCAGCCCCAGCATTTT CASKTGVQGQPQHF
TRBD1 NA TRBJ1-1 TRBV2 TGTGCCAGCAGTGACGGACAGGGGGCCCTGAACACTGAAGCTTTCTTT CASSDGQGALNTEAFF
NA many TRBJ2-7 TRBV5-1 TGCGCCAGCAGCTTGGAACAGGGAGCGAATTACGAGCAGTACTTC CASSLEQGANYEQYF
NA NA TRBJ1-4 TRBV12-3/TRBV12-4 TGTGCCGGCAGTTTAAGGGCAGTTCCTAATGAAAAACTGTTTTTT CAGSLRAVPNEKLFF
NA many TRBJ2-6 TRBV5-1 TGCGCCAGCAGCTTGGTGCTACCTGGGGCCAACGTCCTGACTTTC CASSLVLPGANVLTF
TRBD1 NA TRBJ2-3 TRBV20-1 TGCAGTGCTAGGGTACCCCGGACAGGCCGGAGGGATACGCAGTATTTT CSARVPRTGRRDTQYF
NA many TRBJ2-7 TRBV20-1 TGCAGTGCTAGCGTCTCGGCTATTACCTACGAGCAGTACTTC CSASVSAITYEQYF
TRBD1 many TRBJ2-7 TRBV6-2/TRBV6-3 TGTGCCAGCAGTTACCCGGACACAGGGGAACGGGAGCAGTACTTC CASSYPDTGEREQYF
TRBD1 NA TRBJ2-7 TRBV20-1 TGCAGTCCATTCGACAGGGGATCCTACGAGCAGTACTTC CSPFDRGSYEQYF